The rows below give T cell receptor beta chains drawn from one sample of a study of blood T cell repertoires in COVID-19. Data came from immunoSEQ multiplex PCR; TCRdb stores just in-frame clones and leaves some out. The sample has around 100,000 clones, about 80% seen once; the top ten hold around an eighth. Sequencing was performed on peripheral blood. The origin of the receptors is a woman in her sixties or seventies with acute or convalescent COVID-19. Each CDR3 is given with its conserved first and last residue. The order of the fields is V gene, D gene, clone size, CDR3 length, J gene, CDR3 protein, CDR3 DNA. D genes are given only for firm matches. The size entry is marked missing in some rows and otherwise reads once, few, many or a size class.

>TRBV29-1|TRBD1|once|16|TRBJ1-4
CSVEGTGFGSNEKLFF
TGCAGCGTTGAAGGGACAGGGTTCGGTTCTAATGAAAAACTGTTTTTT
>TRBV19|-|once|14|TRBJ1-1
CASSRTAFNTEAFF
TGTGCCAGTAGTAGGACAGCCTTCAACACTGAAGCTTTCTTT
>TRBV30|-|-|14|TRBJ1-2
CAWSGTSTNYGYTF
TGTGCCTGGAGTGGGACAAGTACTAACTATGGCTACACCTTC
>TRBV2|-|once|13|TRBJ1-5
CASSAEGGQPQHF
TGTGCCAGCAGTGCCGAGGGGGGGCAGCCCCAGCATTTT
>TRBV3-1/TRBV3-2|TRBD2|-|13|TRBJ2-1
CASSRGTINEQFF
TGTGCCAGCAGCCGAGGGACTATCAATGAGCAGTTCTTC
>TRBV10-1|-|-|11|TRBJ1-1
CASSDRVLAFF
TGCGCCAGCAGTGACAGGGTTTTGGCTTTCTTT
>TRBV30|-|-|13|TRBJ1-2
CAWSLGLNYGYTF
TGTGCCTGGAGTTTGGGCCTTAACTATGGCTACACCTTC
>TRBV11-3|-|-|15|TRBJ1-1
CASSLGGVAEGEAFF
TGTGCCAGCAGCTTAGGTGGGGTGGCGGAGGGTGAAGCTTTCTTT
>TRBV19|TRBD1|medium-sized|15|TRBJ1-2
CASRIGQGGSYGYTF
TGTGCCAGTAGGATCGGACAGGGCGGTTCCTATGGCTACACCTTC
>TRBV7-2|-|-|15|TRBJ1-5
CASSSPGQSNQPQHF
TGTGCCAGCAGCTCCCCCGGACAGAGCAATCAGCCCCAGCATTTT
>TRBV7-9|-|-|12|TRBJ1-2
CASVRGRYGYTF
TGTGCCAGCGTTAGGGGAAGATATGGCTACACCTTC
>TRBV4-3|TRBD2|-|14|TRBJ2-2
CASSQGGVVGELFF
TGCGCCAGCAGCCAGGGGGGGGTGGTAGGGGAGCTGTTTTTT
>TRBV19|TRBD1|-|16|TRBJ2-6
CASSIDRGSGANVLTF
TGTGCCAGTAGTATTGACAGGGGATCTGGGGCCAACGTCCTGACTTTC
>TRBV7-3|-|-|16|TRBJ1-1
CASSLNGGRGNTEAFF
TGTGCCAGCAGCTTAAATGGGGGCCGGGGGAACACTGAAGCTTTCTTT
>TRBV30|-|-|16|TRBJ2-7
CASRTFGTLGSYEQYF
TGTGCCTCGAGGACCTTCGGGACACTGGGCAGTTACGAGCAGTACTTC
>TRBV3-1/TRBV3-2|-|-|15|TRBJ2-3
CASSQDPRLTDTQYF
TGTGCCAGCAGCCAAGATCCGCGACTAACAGATACGCAGTATTTT
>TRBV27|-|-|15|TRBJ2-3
CASSFSGSYTDTQYF
TGTGCCAGCAGTTTCTCGGGATCATACACAGATACGCAGTATTTT
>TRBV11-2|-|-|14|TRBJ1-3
CASSLGTAGNTIYF
TGTGCCAGCAGCTTAGGAACAGCTGGAAACACCATATATTTT
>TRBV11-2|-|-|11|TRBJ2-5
CASRSGETQYF
TGTGCCAGCAGGTCCGGAGAGACCCAGTACTTC
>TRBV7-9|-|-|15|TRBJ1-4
CASSLGEGSNEKLFF
TGTGCCAGCAGCTTAGGGGAGGGCAGTAATGAAAAACTGTTTTTT
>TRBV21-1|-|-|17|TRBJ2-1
CASPTSLAGPRGDEQFF
TGTGCCAGCCCGACATCCCTAGCGGGGCCGCGAGGGGATGAGCAGTTCTTC
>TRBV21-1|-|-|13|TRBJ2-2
CASNRGVTGELFF
TGTGCCAGCAACAGGGGGGTCACCGGGGAGCTGTTTTTT
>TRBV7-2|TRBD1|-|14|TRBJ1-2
CASTPPTQGYGYTF
TGTGCCAGCACCCCACCTACACAGGGGTATGGCTACACCTTC
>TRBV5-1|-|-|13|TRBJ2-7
CASSWDNSYEQYF
TGCGCCAGCAGCTGGGACAACTCCTACGAGCAGTACTTC
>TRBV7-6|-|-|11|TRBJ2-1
CASGSGGEQFF
TGTGCCAGCGGGTCGGGGGGCGAGCAGTTCTTC
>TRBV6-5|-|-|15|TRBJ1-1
CASSYDGGRNTEAFF
TGTGCCAGCAGTTACGACGGGGGGCGTAACACTGAAGCTTTCTTT
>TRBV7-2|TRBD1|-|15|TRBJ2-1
CASSSGQGTYNEQFF
TGTGCCAGCAGCTCAGGACAGGGCACCTACAATGAGCAGTTCTTC
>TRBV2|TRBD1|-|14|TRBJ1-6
CASRTGTDNSPLHF
TGTGCCAGCAGAACCGGGACAGATAATTCACCCCTCCACTTT
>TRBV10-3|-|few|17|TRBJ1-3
CAISNRGGISSGNTIYF
TGTGCCATCAGTAACCGGGGAGGGATTAGCTCTGGAAACACCATATATTTT
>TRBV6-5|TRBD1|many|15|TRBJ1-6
CASRGAGGYNSPLHF
TGTGCCAGCAGGGGGGCAGGGGGCTATAATTCACCCCTCCACTTT
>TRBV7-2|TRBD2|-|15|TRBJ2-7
CASSLRLAGNYEQYF
TGTGCCAGCAGCTTACGACTAGCGGGTAACTACGAGCAGTACTTC
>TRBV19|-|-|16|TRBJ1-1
CASSIDSYAINTEAFF
TGTGCCAGTAGTATCGACAGCTACGCTATAAACACTGAAGCTTTCTTT
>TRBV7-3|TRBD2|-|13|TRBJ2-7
CASSISGASEQYF
TGTGCCAGCAGCATTAGCGGGGCGAGCGAGCAGTACTTC
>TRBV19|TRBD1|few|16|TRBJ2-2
CASTPSGTGYVGELFF
TGTGCCAGTACACCCTCCGGGACAGGGTACGTCGGGGAGCTGTTTTTT
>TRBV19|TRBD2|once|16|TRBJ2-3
CASSSQSGGAADTQYF
TGTGCCAGTAGTTCCCAAAGCGGGGGGGCCGCAGATACGCAGTATTTT
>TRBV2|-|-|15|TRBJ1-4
CASRVNRVPNEKLFF
TGTGCCAGCAGAGTAAACAGGGTACCTAATGAAAAACTGTTTTTT
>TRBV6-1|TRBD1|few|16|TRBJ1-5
CASSEAYRDRRQPQHF
TGTGCCAGCAGTGAAGCATACCGGGACAGACGCCAGCCCCAGCATTTT
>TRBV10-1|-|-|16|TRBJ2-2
CASSSFRQETTGELFF
TGCGCCAGCAGCTCCTTCCGACAGGAGACCACCGGGGAGCTGTTTTTT
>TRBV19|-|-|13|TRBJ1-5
CASSIIRDQPQHF
TGTGCCAGTAGTATCATCAGGGATCAGCCCCAGCATTTT
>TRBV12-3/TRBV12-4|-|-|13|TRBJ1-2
CASSLAAWAGYTF
TGTGCCAGCAGTTTAGCCGCTTGGGCTGGCTACACCTTC
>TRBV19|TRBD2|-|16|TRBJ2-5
CASSIQPSGSQETQYF
TGTGCCAGTAGTATACAGCCTAGCGGGTCACAAGAGACCCAGTACTTC
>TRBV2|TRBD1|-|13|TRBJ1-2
CASSLQGAYGYTF
TGTGCCAGCAGTTTACAGGGGGCCTATGGCTACACCTTC
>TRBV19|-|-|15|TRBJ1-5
CASSIGAASNQPQHF
TGTGCCAGTAGTATAGGGGCAGCAAGCAATCAGCCCCAGCATTTT
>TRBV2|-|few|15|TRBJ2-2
CASSGARPNTGELFF
TGTGCCAGCAGTGGCGCTAGGCCGAACACCGGGGAGCTGTTTTTT
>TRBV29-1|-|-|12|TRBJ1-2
CSVDRGANGYTF
TGCAGCGTTGATCGCGGGGCAAATGGCTACACCTTC
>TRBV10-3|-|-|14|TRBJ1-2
CAISEVGREGGYTF
TGTGCCATCAGTGAAGTAGGCCGTGAGGGCGGCTACACCTTC
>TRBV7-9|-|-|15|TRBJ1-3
CASSSQGGPGNTIYF
TGTGCCAGCAGCAGTCAGGGTGGGCCTGGAAACACCATATATTTT
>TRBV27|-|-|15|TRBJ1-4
CASRLTGPYGEKLFF
TGTGCCAGCAGACTCACAGGGCCGTATGGTGAAAAACTGTTTTTT
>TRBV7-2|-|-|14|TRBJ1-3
CASSPTASGNTIYF
TGTGCCAGCAGCCCAACAGCCTCTGGAAACACCATATATTTT
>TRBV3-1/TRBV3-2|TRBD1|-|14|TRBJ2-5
CASRHTGGGETQYF
TGTGCCAGCAGACACACAGGGGGTGGGGAGACCCAGTACTTC
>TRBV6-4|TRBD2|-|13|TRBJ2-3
CASSAAGEDTQYF
TGTGCCAGCAGTGCTGCGGGGGAAGATACGCAGTATTTT
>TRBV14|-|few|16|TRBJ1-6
CASSHGRGGSGSPLHF
TGTGCCAGCAGCCACGGACGGGGTGGTTCTGGTTCACCCCTCCACTTT
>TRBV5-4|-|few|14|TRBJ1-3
CASSVQSSGNTIYF
TGTGCCAGCAGCGTACAGAGCTCTGGAAACACCATATATTTT
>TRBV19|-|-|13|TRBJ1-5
CASTFRREGPQHF
TGTGCCAGTACCTTTCGGAGGGAGGGGCCCCAGCATTTT
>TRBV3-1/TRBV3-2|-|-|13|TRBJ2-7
CASSQDRSVEQYF
TGTGCCAGCAGCCAAGATAGATCGGTCGAGCAGTACTTC
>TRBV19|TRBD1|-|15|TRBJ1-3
CASSSRTGDRNTIYF
TGTGCCAGTAGTTCCCGGACAGGGGACCGAAACACCATATATTTT
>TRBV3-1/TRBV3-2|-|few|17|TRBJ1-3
CASSQAYDAGSGNTIYF
TGTGCCAGCAGCCAAGCGTATGACGCCGGGTCTGGAAACACCATATATTTT